The entry that follows covers one T cell receptor beta chain sequence. Its antigen remains unidentified. The sample carries other DNA sequences with the same CDR3. There are 13 residues in the CDR3. Germline CDR1 reads MNHEY; CDR2 reads SMNVEV (reference sequence). V shed 4 bases and J shed 3 bases, with 8 bases lying between them. The data belong to a study of shared clonotypes between healthy human individuals. At the level of the study: Donors consisted of a couple of women and a few men between 18 and 49.

Clones were read by immunoSEQ multiplex PCR, and TCRdb kept only the in-frame ones, dropping some. The repertoire holds nearly 750,000 clones, with approximately 77% as singletons. Findings of the study overall: It was the few donors that limited the genetic and exposure-history diversity represented.

This sequence originates from a woman in her twenties or thirties in good health. J is TRBJ2-3 and V is TRBV27; D remains ambiguous. Sequenced: memory CD4+ T cells sorted from blood. Subset described: CD45RA-negative fraction. CDR3 nucleotides: TGTGCCAGCAGTTCCACCAGGACAGATACGCAGTATTTT. This encodes CASSSTRTDTQYF.